The 4 T cell receptor beta chains reported below all come from one sample, sequenced in a study of T cells in Graves' hyperthyroidism and ophthalmopathy (dated by TCRdb to about 2019). The library came from multiplex PCR. TCRdb shows the sequencer as Illumina HiSeq 2000. Amplification of TCR beta CDR3 regions was carried out from RNA transcripts. A first-round RT-PCR of the TCR CDR3 used the HTBI primer set with the Qiagen OneStep RT-PCR kit. The public sequencing data were trimmed at Q25 with fastp and processed into clonotypes with MiXCR by TCRdb, which kept only in-frame beta chains. Here each entry gathers all rows of one CDR3 protein and keeps the most common genes and DNA. This sample is represented by some 98,000 distinct CDR3 sequences; roughly 37% of them were singletons. Of the sample, 10% to 13% falls within the top ten clones. What was sequenced was peripheral blood or thyroid tissue (not recorded which). Every receptor here comes from a woman aged 25 to 39 with Graves' hyperthyroidism.

Many counts were recorded for this clonotype. The chain couples TRBV5-1 to TRBJ1-4; unclear D gene. Trimming removed 0 bases at V and 5 bases at J, with 11 bases between. The CDR3 has 15 amino acids. Per the germline V gene, CDR1 is SGHRS and CDR2 is YFSETQ. This CDR3 reads CASSLEDARNEKLFF. The CDR3 DNA reads as TGCGCCAGCAGCTTGGAGGACGCCCGAAATGAAAAACTGTTTTTT.

As regards this clonotype: One base away lies a much larger clone, so this may be a sequencing read error. No conserved phenylalanine or tryptophan is present at the end of the CDR3, so a read error is the likely explanation. The J gene is TRBJ1-5, the V gene TRBV6-6; TRBD1 is a possible D gene (6 bases). The germline V and J ends were trimmed by 7 bases and 7 bases, with 17 bases remaining between them. The CDR3 is made up of 14 amino acids. Germline-derived CDR1 and CDR2 are MNHNY and SVGAGI (reference sequence). DNA for the CDR3: TGTGCCAGCAAGTTCTTGGGGGGCGGACAGCCCCAGCATCTT. Protein product: CASKFLGGGQPQHL.

This clonotype was recorded only once. As the CDR3 is not closed by the conserved phenylalanine or tryptophan, this likely results from a read error. This chain connects TRBV7-9 to TRBJ2-5; 8 positions match TRBD1. CDR1 is SEHNR and CDR2 is FQNEAQ in the germline V gene (reference sequence). The CDR3 is made up of 15 amino acids. The CDR3 here is CASSPGQGRQETQYY. CDR3 sequence (DNA): TGTGCTAGCAGCCCTGGACAGGGTAGGCAAGAGACCCAGTACTAC.

At least ten counts were recorded for this clonotype. The J gene is TRBJ1-5, the V gene TRBV6-1; possible D gene TRBD1, 6 bases. Trimming removed 5 bases from V and 5 bases from J, with 22 bases in between. Germline loops: CDR1 MNHNS, CDR2 SASEGT. CDR3 length: 17 residues. CDR3 sequence reads: CASSTPPIQGWDQPQHF. Written as DNA, the CDR3 is TGTGCCAGCAGTACACCCCCAATACAGGGATGGGATCAGCCCCAGCATTTT.